This passage covers 27 T cell receptor beta chains from one sample sequenced in a study of T cell repertoires in cytomegalovirus infection. No antigens are known for them. TCRdb re-analysed the reads in MiXCR, keeping a single row per CDR3 protein. The data contain over 250,000 distinct CDR3 sequences, around 20% of them seen just once; the ten biggest clones take up 15% to 20%. The material was cultured PBMCs, obtained from culture after CMV antigen stimulation. The receptors originated from a human donor in good health (CMV status not recorded). Some clones in this sample may be carry-over from other donors' samples.

This clonotype occurred a few times. The V gene is TRBV11-2, the J gene TRBJ2-2; D is uncertain. This CDR3 contains 12 residues. The V end was cut by 4 bases, the J end by 8 bases, with 8 bases between. Germline lookup yields CDR1 SGHAT and CDR2 FQNNGV. The CDR3 reads CASSSLRGELFF. In nucleotides, the CDR3 is TGTGCCAGCAGCTCCCTGAGGGGGGAGCTGTTTTTT.

V is TRBV28 and J is TRBJ1-6; 8 nucleotides agree with TRBD1. V was clipped by 4 bases and J by 14 bases; unmatched bases: 10. The CDR3 contains 14 residues. Germline V gene data show CDR1 as MDHEN and CDR2 as SYDVKM. The CDR3 DNA follows: TGTGCCAGCAGTTACCCGGGACAGGATGCGTCCCTCCACTTT. This translates into CASSYPGQDASLHF.

This clonotype was seen at least ten times. The gene calls are TRBV7-2 and TRBJ2-7, with D possibly being TRBD1 (6 bases). V lost 5 bases and J 2 bases, leaving 7 bases between the germline ends. Germline V lookup: CDR1 SGHTA, CDR2 FQGNSA. CDR3 length: 12 amino acids. CDR3 coding DNA: TGTGCCAGCAGCCCAGGGGCCTACGAGCAGTACTTC. This translates into CASSPGAYEQYF.

In this sample, this clonotype turned up a few times. The V gene is TRBV19, the J gene TRBJ2-2; TRBD1 matches at 8 bases. With 5 bases clipped from V and 2 bases from J, the junction kept 10 bases outside the gene matches. CDR3 length equals 17 residues. CDR1 and CDR2 from the germline V gene are LNHDA and SQIVND (reference sequence). Here the CDR3 reads CASSLGRDRSNTGELFF. The DNA of the CDR3 is TGTGCCAGTAGTTTAGGACGGGACAGGTCAAACACCGGGGAGCTGTTTTTT.

The V call is TRBV4-1, the J call TRBJ1-1, with D possibly TRBD1 on 6 matching bases. CDR1 is MGHRA, CDR2 YSYEKL, per germline. The germline V and J ends were trimmed by 0 bases and 4 bases, with 12 bases remaining between them. CDR3 length: 15 residues. CDR3 nucleotides: TGCGCCAGCAGCCAAGAACCGGGGGCAGGCACTGAAGCTTTCTTT. Translated: CASSQEPGAGTEAFF.

The chain is built from TRBV12-3 or TRBV12-4 and TRBJ2-3, with D perhaps matching TRBD2 (5 bases). V was pared by 6 bases and J by 3 bases, with 16 bases between. This CDR3 region has 15 residues. CDR3 amino acids: CASSPGSSSTDTQYF. In DNA, the CDR3 is TGTGCCAGCAGCCCGGGGAGCTCCTCTACAGATACGCAGTATTTT.

The chain recombines TRBV7-9 with TRBJ2-5; 10 bases map to TRBD1. V was pared by 4 bases and J by 2 bases, with 16 bases of the junction left unmatched. Germline V gives CDR1 SEHNR, CDR2 FQNEAQ (reference sequence). This CDR3 is built from 19 residues. CDR3 loop: CASSSPRDRGASGQETQYF. The CDR3 coding sequence is TGTGCCAGCAGCTCTCCCCGGGACAGGGGCGCCTCCGGGCAAGAGACCCAGTACTTC.

The rearrangement uses TRBV6-4 and TRBJ2-1; 9 bases align to TRBD2. CDR1 MRHNA and CDR2 SNTAGT come from the germline V gene. The V and J ends lost 1 base and 5 bases, in that order; junction bases with no gene match: 3. CDR3 size: 15 residues. CDR3 in DNA: TGTGCCAGCAGTGACTTAGCGGGAGCGAACAATGAGCAGTTCTTC. Translation gives CASSDLAGANNEQFF.

The chain carries TRBV10-3 and TRBJ1-2; 10 bases align to TRBD1. Germline loops: CDR1 ENHRY, CDR2 SYGVKD. This CDR3 has 14 residues. The ends lost 2 bases at V and 6 bases at J; junction bases unmatched: 3. The CDR3: CAISESGTGDGYTF. The CDR3 DNA reads TGTGCCATCAGTGAGAGCGGGACAGGGGATGGCTACACCTTC.

This clonotype has just a few counts. V and J are TRBV6-2 or TRBV6-3 and TRBJ1-5, with D uncertain. The germline V gene encodes CDR1 MNHEY and CDR2 SVGEGT. Trimming removed 1 base at V and 0 bases at J, with 7 bases between. The CDR3 has 15 amino acids. For the CDR3, the DNA is TGTGCCAGCAGTTACTACAGCCTTAGCAATCAGCCCCAGCATTTT. Its translation: CASSYYSLSNQPQHF.

For the CDR3, the DNA is TGTGCCAGCTCACCAATGGACAAGAACACCGGGGAGCTGTTTTTT. The encoded protein is CASSPMDKNTGELFF. V gene TRBV18 combines with J gene TRBJ2-2, with D perhaps TRBD1 (5 bases). Germline V gene sequence: CDR1 KGHSH, CDR2 LQKENI. This CDR3 contains 15 residues. V was cut by 2 bases and J by 1 base, with 8 bases left in between.

This chain uses TRBV10-3 with TRBJ2-5; tentatively, D is TRBD2 (6 bases). V lost 0 bases and J lost 2, with 13 bases in between. The length of the CDR3 is 16 residues. CDR1 and CDR2 from the germline V gene are ENHRY and SYGVKD. For the CDR3, the DNA is TGTGCCATCAGTGAGTCCCAACTAGCTGTACAAGAGACCCAGTACTTC. Translating it yields CAISESQLAVQETQYF.

This clonotype was seen repeatedly, ten times or more. This chain uses TRBV10-3 with TRBJ2-1, with D tentatively TRBD2 (6 bases). Trimming took 6 bases from V and 9 from J, leaving 18 bases between them. The CDR3 contains 14 residues. CDR1 ENHRY and CDR2 SYGVKD come from the germline V gene. The CDR3 DNA follows: TGTGCCATCAGCCGGGAGTCAGGGTTTTTTGAGCAGTTCTTC. Amino acids: CAISRESGFFEQFF.

This clonotype was detected many times. The genes are TRBV11-3 and TRBJ2-7; 7 bases line up with TRBD2. The V gene's germline CDR1 is SGHNT and CDR2 YENEEA. Germline trimming cut 4 bases from V and 3 bases from J; bases unmatched to any gene: 24. This CDR3 has 20 amino acids. CDR3 in amino acids: CASSSHLYGREPVQLYEQYV. In DNA form, the CDR3 reads TGTGCCAGCAGCTCCCACTTGTATGGGCGGGAGCCGGTACAACTCTACGAGCAGTACGTC.

There are many counts of this clonotype. The V and J genes are TRBV7-2 and TRBJ1-1; D perhaps matches TRBD1 (5 bases). Germline CDR1 and CDR2: SGHTA and FQGNSA. V shed 5 bases and J shed 1 base, with 8 bases lying between them. The CDR3 totals 13 residues. CDR3 DNA sequence: TGTGCCAGCAGCCCAGGGCGGAACACTGAAGCTTTCTTT. It translates to CASSPGRNTEAFF.

This clonotype was found a few times. This chain connects TRBV7-2 to TRBJ2-1; 9 nucleotides line up with TRBD2. The CDR3 runs to 17 residues. The V segment lost 5 bases and the J segment 0 bases; nucleotides outside the gene matches: 8. Germline CDR1 reads SGHTA; CDR2 reads FQGNSA. This CDR3 reads CASSGAGGANSYNEQFF. CDR3 bases: TGTGCCAGCAGCGGAGCGGGAGGAGCCAACTCCTACAATGAGCAGTTCTTC.

The chain has TRBV12-3 or TRBV12-4 and TRBJ1-6, with D perhaps TRBD1 (5 bases). The CDR3 extends over 14 amino acids. V was cut by 5 bases and J by 5 bases, with 10 bases left in between. In DNA form, the CDR3 reads TGTGCCAGCAGTATACCGGGACATAATTCACCCCTCCACTTT. Amino acids: CASSIPGHNSPLHF.

This clonotype was recorded many times. As DNA, the CDR3 is TGTGCCAGCTCACCCCCGGGACCCAGAACCTACGAGCAGTACTTC. Amino acid sequence: CASSPPGPRTYEQYF. The chain joins TRBV18 to TRBJ2-7; the D gene could be TRBD1 or TRBD2 (5 bases each). The V end was cut by 3 bases, the J end by 2 bases, with 14 bases between. Germline loops: CDR1 KGHSH, CDR2 LQKENI. The CDR3 is 15 amino acids.

The V call is TRBV25-1, the J call TRBJ2-2; tentative D call: TRBD2 (5 bases). The ends were cut back, 7 bases at V and 6 bases at J, with 18 bases in the middle. The CDR3 has 15 amino acids. Germline lookup yields CDR1 MGHDK and CDR2 SYGVNS. CDR3 sequence (DNA): TGTGCCAGCAAGGACGGGTCCTACGGGGCCGGGGAGCTGTTTTTT. Encoded protein: CASKDGSYGAGELFF.

The table lists this clonotype with a few counts. This chain uses TRBV11-1 with TRBJ2-4; D is possibly TRBD1 (5 bases). CDR3 length: 16 amino acids. The germline gives CDR1 SGHAT, CDR2 FQDESV (reference sequence). V gave up 3 bases and J gave up 2 bases, with 14 bases separating them. The CDR3 DNA sequence: TGTGCCAGCAGCTTTTACCAGGGCACAACCAAAAACATTCAGTACTTC. Protein sequence: CASSFYQGTTKNIQYF.

This clonotype was found many times. V usage is TRBV7-2 and J usage is TRBJ1-1, with TRBD1 identical over 8 bases. CDR1 is SGHTA, CDR2 FQGNSA, per germline. The length of the CDR3 is 15 residues. The ends lost 5 bases at V and 5 bases at J; junction bases unmatched: 10. The CDR3 region is CASSPSDREWTEAFF. The CDR3 DNA is TGTGCCAGCAGCCCCTCGGACAGGGAATGGACTGAAGCTTTCTTT.

For this clonotype: Because it lacks the conserved phenylalanine or tryptophan at the end, this CDR3 is likely a read error. The rearrangement joins TRBV4-3 to TRBJ2-7; the match to TRBD1 covers 9 bases. J lost 2 bases, V lost 4 bases, and 6 bases had no gene match. The V gene's germline CDR1 is LGHNA and CDR2 YSLEER. The CDR3 totals 15 residues. CDR3 amino acids: CASSRQDRGPYEQYY. The CDR3 nucleotides are TGCGCCAGCAGCCGACAGGACAGGGGACCCTACGAGCAGTACTAC.

The chain has TRBV7-2 and TRBJ1-5; D not resolved. This CDR3 spans 14 amino acids. In germline, CDR1 is SGHTA, CDR2 FQGNSA. Trimming removed 1 base at V and 3 bases at J, with 7 bases between. As DNA, the CDR3 is TGTGCCAGCAGCTTAGACGGGGACAATCAGCCCCAGCATTTT. Translation gives CASSLDGDNQPQHF.

The sample holds a few counts of this clonotype. This chain links TRBV7-2 with TRBJ2-7; no clear D gene. This CDR3 is built from 13 residues. Trimming removed 1 base from V and 3 bases from J, with 7 bases in between. Germline lookup yields CDR1 SGHTA and CDR2 FQGNSA. The CDR3 region has the DNA TGTGCCAGCAGCTTAGGACCGCACTACGAGCAGTACGTC. It specifies CASSLGPHYEQYV.

This clonotype was counted many times. The V and J genes are TRBV7-3 and TRBJ2-1; D perhaps matches TRBD1 (6 bases). There are 15 residues in the CDR3. CDR1 SGHTA and CDR2 FQGTGA come from the germline V gene. Trimming cost V 0 bases and J 6 bases, with 12 bases left between them. In nucleotides, the CDR3 is TGTGCCAGCAGCTTAACCCTCGGGACATCCAATGAGCAGTTCTTC. Protein sequence: CASSLTLGTSNEQFF.

This clonotype was counted between two and nine times. The chain has TRBV15 and TRBJ1-2; 9 bases line up with TRBD1. V dropped 0 bases and J dropped 6; count of bases not matched to a gene: 11. This CDR3 region has 17 residues. The germline V gene has CDR1 LNHNV and CDR2 YYDKDF (reference sequence). CDR3 DNA sequence: TGTGCCACCAGCAGAGATGTGACAGGGGGTACCTCCCATGGCTACACCTTC. It codes for CATSRDVTGGTSHGYTF.

In this sample, this clonotype turned up many times. J is TRBJ2-7 and V is TRBV7-6; tentatively, D is TRBD2 (6 bases). Trimming left V 5 bases short and J 0 bases short, with 8 bases between. Per germline, CDR1 SGHVS and CDR2 FNYEAQ. The CDR3 consists of 13 residues. The CDR3 sequence is CASSRGTSYEQYF. For the CDR3, the DNA is TGTGCCAGCAGCCGGGGGACCTCCTACGAGCAGTACTTC.